This T cell receptor beta chain was documented in a study of human T cells and chemical hapten exposure listed by TCRdb under 2021. Describing the broader study: For sensitization, 2% DPC in acetone was applied to a roughly 2 cm by roughly 2 cm area of upper inner arm skin. Throughout the study period of around 24 weeks, patients also received therapeutic DPC doses to the scalp every week. Patch testing was performed on the upper back with Finn chambers containing 0.01% DPC, and the patch tests were scored after 6 days according to International Contact Dermatitis Research Group standards. The patient cohort, mostly female, included alopecia areata with under or over 50% scalp involvement, alopecia totalis and alopecia universalis. Libraries were pooled for sequencing, and per-sample TCR yields varied mainly because of small differences in library volumes within the pool. In alopecia patients, the study followed how the peripheral blood TCR repertoire changed in vivo over primary and secondary sensitization to diphenylcyclopropenone (DPC), a hapten. Blood samples were taken from patients before sensitization (week 0) and then at 2, 6 and about 24 weeks after DPC sensitization. Approximately 30 alopecia patients provided blood for TCR sequencing at one to four time points (pre-sensitization, 2, 6 and 24 weeks).

Receptor libraries were prepared by RACE. TCRdb shows the sequencer as NextSeq 500. During library preparation, unique molecular identifiers were attached to individual cDNA molecules so that TCRs could be counted quantitatively and reproducibly. From each blood RNA sample, both TCR alpha and TCR beta chains were sequenced. As for how the authors treated the data: The median number of TCRs per sample was 85,000 to 100,000, ranging from 23,224 to 690,600. V, J and CDR3 annotation of the TCR reads was performed with the Decombinator software suite. To make PS versus PT1 abundance plots, every sample was subsampled to the same number of TCRs (28,000). TCRs were defined as expanded if absent before sensitization and observed at least eight times at the 2-week time point. The raw public reads went through TCRdb reprocessing: fastp at Q25, MiXCR clone calling, in-frame beta chains kept. Each record represents a unique CDR3 protein, reported with the most common genes and DNA among its rows. Clone size and V and J calls follow TCRdb, not the original study. In all, the sample holds nearly 95,000 distinct CDR3 sequences, and 11% of those were seen once. Around 2.1% of the sample is in the top ten clones.

In the paper's terms, the time point label means: patch test 2, 6 weeks after DPC sensitization. The treatment or condition label corresponds to: therapeutic diphenylcyclopropenone sensitization with weekly scalp DPC. Blood at each patch-test visit was drawn before the patch test was applied. Patients were considered eligible if aged 18 to 70, diagnosed with alopecia and deemed suitable for DPC therapy, and patients were excluded if pregnant. Total RNA was extracted from unfractionated whole blood that had been collected in Tempus Blood RNA tubes. With respect to this clonotype: Which antigen it targets is not known. Base-call qualities are not available, and no considerably larger clone is one nucleotide away.

General findings and caveats noted by the study authors: Patch test score was positively correlated with the number of PT1 expanded TCRs, with significance at thresholds 8, 16 and 32 but not at 4. Significantly more large CDR3 similarity clusters were formed by expanded TCRs than by pre-sensitization or healthy control sets, consistent with antigen-driven responses. DPC sensitization did not change how many TCRs were above 1 in 1000 frequency, and no evidence was found of alterations in global repertoire structure. Because all patients had alopecia, a presumed autoimmune disease, the immune response of the patients might differ from that of healthy individuals. After repeated subsampling, the strength of the expansion versus patch-test correlation and the threshold at which it became significant changed.

Sequenced here: whole blood, sampled in connection with sensitization to the hapten diphenylcyclopropenone (DPC). The sequence derives from a man between 40 and 49 years old with alopecia areata. Some clones in this sample may be carry-over from other donors' samples.

CDR3 loop: CASSSGSVETQYF. The DNA is TGTGCCAGCAGCTCTGGCTCGGTGGAGACCCAGTACTTC. The V and J segments used are TRBV7-2 and TRBJ2-5; the D gene remains uncertain. From the cysteine up to the phenylalanine, the CDR3 has a length of 13 residues. Of the read, only the CDR3 DNA is kept; its 39 bases are in frame from base 1. Sequences SGHTA (CDR1) and FQGNSA (CDR2) are obtained from the germline V gene. V and J are truncated by 4 bases and 5 bases respectively, leaving an intervening sequence of 11 bases.